The 28 T cell receptor beta chains listed next were all sequenced from one sample in a study of shared clonotypes between healthy human individuals. CD45RO-negative CD8 cells positively selected for CCR7 made up the naive population, which excluded terminally differentiated effector memory CD45RA+ cells. Using immunoSEQ multiplex PCR, the repertoire was profiled, and TCRdb retains in-frame clones only, with some absent. This table has under 700,000 clones, 85% to 95% appearing once. The material sequenced was naive CD8+ T cells sorted from blood. The origin of the receptors is a woman younger than 45 in good health.

The rearrangement links TRBV6-5 to TRBJ2-7, with TRBD1 matching over 8 bases. Per the germline V gene, CDR1 is MNHEY and CDR2 is SVGAGI. The CDR3 spans 12 residues. V was clipped by 6 bases and J by 7 bases; unmatched bases: 5. CDR3 sequence: CASRPHRGEQYF. The DNA of the CDR3 is TGTGCCAGCAGACCGCACAGGGGGGAGCAGTACTTC.

The rearrangement uses TRBV15 and TRBJ2-3; the D is unclear. This CDR3 region has 13 residues. The germline V and J ends were trimmed by 4 bases and 6 bases, with 11 bases remaining between them. Germline CDR1 reads LNHNV; CDR2 reads YYDKDF (reference sequence). CDR3 coding DNA: TGTGCCACCAGCATAGACCGTGGGGATACGCAGTATTTT. Protein product: CATSIDRGDTQYF.

The chain uses TRBV4-1 and TRBJ1-4; 8 nucleotides line up with TRBD1. The CDR3 covers 13 residues. From germline, CDR1 is MGHRA and CDR2 YSYEKL. V gave up 8 bases and J gave up 7 bases; unmatched junction bases: 6. The CDR3, as DNA: TGCGCCAGCGGAGACAGGGGCAGTGAAAAACTGTTTTTT. Protein: CASGDRGSEKLFF.

The rearrangement joins TRBV11-1 to TRBJ1-2; 10 bases match TRBD1. The trim removed 5 bases at V and 8 bases at J, leaving 17 bases unmatched. The CDR3 extends over 17 amino acids. Germline CDR1 reads SGHAT; CDR2 reads FQDESV (reference sequence). The CDR3 bases are TGTGCCAGCAGCCTATATTGGATTGACAGGGGGCTTCGGGGCTACACCTTC. This translates into CASSLYWIDRGLRGYTF.

This clone was counted between two and nine times. The J gene is TRBJ1-1, the V gene TRBV28, with D maybe TRBD1 (5 bases). This CDR3 is built from 13 residues. The germline V gene encodes CDR1 MDHEN and CDR2 SYDVKM. V was pared by 4 bases and J by 6 bases, with 12 bases between. The CDR3 loop is CASSYAGVPEAFF. Here the CDR3 DNA reads TGTGCCAGCAGTTATGCGGGGGTCCCTGAAGCTTTCTTT.

V is TRBV29-1 and J is TRBJ2-5, with D perhaps matching TRBD1 or TRBD2 (5 bases each). The DNA end is a closer match to TRBJ2-7, so the J assignment may be wrong. CDR3 length equals 13 residues. Germline V gene sequence: CDR1 SQVTM, CDR2 ANQGSEA. The CDR3 is CSVETGGTYEQYF. Written as DNA, the CDR3 is TGCAGCGTTGAAACAGGAGGAACCTACGAGCAGTACTTC.

This CDR3 reads CASSLGGQGKTEAFF. Written as DNA, the CDR3 is TGTGCCAGCAGCTTAGGTGGACAGGGGAAAACTGAAGCTTTCTTT. The V and J genes are TRBV13 and TRBJ1-1; TRBD1 agrees at 9 bases. Germline V gives CDR1 PRHDT, CDR2 FYEKMQ (reference sequence). The V gene end was trimmed by 0 bases and the J gene end by 5 bases; junction bases not matched to a gene: 4. The CDR3 sequence is 15 residues long.

The chain is built from TRBV2 and TRBJ1-4; D unresolved. The germline V gene has CDR1 SNHLY and CDR2 FYNNEI. The V end was cut by 3 bases, the J end by 4 bases, with 3 bases between. CDR3 length equals 12 residues. CDR3 loop: CASSESNEKLFF. CDR3 DNA sequence: TGTGCCAGCAGTGAGAGTAATGAAAAACTGTTTTTT. Full variable domain (missing parts from reference TRBV2 and TRBJ1-4): EPEVTQTPSHQVTQMGQEVILRCVPISNHLYFYWYRQILGQKVEFLVSFYNNEISEKSEIFDDQFSVERPDGSNFTLKIRSTKLEDSAMYFCASSESNEKLFFGSGTQLSVL.

In this sample, this clone turned up once. The chain uses TRBV5-1 and TRBJ2-1, with TRBD2 as a possible D gene (6 bases). CDR3 length: 17 amino acids. Germline V gene data show CDR1 as SGHRS and CDR2 as YFSETQ. Trimming stripped 4 bases from V and 7 bases from J, with 24 bases between. The CDR3 bases are TGCGCCAGCAGCCTGGGATTGCGGGACCGACAATGGAATGAGCAGTTCTTC. It yields the protein CASSLGLRDRQWNEQFF.

On this clone: Other DNA sequences within the sample encode an identical CDR3. The rearrangement uses TRBV9 and TRBJ1-5, with a weak D call TRBD1 (5 bases). CDR3 length: 14 residues. Germline CDR1 reads SGDLS; CDR2 reads YYNGEE. The V gene lost 0 bases and the J gene lost 4 bases, with 8 bases spanning the gap. The CDR3 loop is CASSVAGGNQPQHF. In nucleotides, the CDR3 is TGTGCCAGCAGCGTAGCCGGGGGGAATCAGCCCCAGCATTTT.

This clone occurred once. The rearrangement links TRBV10-3 to TRBJ1-1; 9 nucleotides line up with TRBD1. The CDR3 has 15 residues. Per germline, CDR1 ENHRY and CDR2 SYGVKD. V trimming: 2 bases; J trimming: 1 base; junction bases outside the gene matches: 2. Here the CDR3 reads CAISELDRGNTEAFF. In DNA form, the CDR3 reads TGTGCCATCAGTGAGCTGGACAGGGGGAACACTGAAGCTTTCTTT.

This chain joins TRBV28 and TRBJ2-5; TRBD2 matches at 11 bases. The CDR3 runs to 17 residues. Germline loops: CDR1 MDHEN, CDR2 SYDVKM. V lost 3 bases, J lost 2 bases, and 8 bases stayed unmatched. Here the CDR3 DNA reads TGTGCCAGCAGTTTGGGTCCCGGGACTAGCGGACAAGAGACCCAGTACTTC. Encoded protein: CASSLGPGTSGQETQYF.

The chain carries TRBV9 and TRBJ2-7; 8 nucleotides agree with TRBD2. Germline V gene sequence: CDR1 SGDLS, CDR2 YYNGEE. Unmatched junction bases numbered 9, after V lost 0 bases and J lost 4 bases. CDR3 length equals 16 residues. The CDR3 spells CASSVGVVSGTYEQYF. In DNA, the CDR3 is TGTGCCAGCAGCGTAGGGGTGGTTAGCGGGACGTACGAGCAGTACTTC. The full variable domain, in which reference TRBV9 and TRBJ2-7 provide the parts outside the CDR3, is DSGVTQTPKHLITATGQRVTLRCSPRSGDLSVYWYQQSLDQGLQFLIQYYNGEERAKGNILERFSAQQFPDLHSELNLSSLELGDSALYFCASSVGVVSGTYEQYFGPGTRLTVT.

This chain links TRBV7-6 with TRBJ1-6, with 8 bases that match TRBD1. Germline-derived CDR1 and CDR2 are SGHVS and FNYEAQ. CDR3 length: 15 residues. The V and J ends lost 5 bases and 10 bases, in that order; junction bases with no gene match: 10. CDR3 nucleotide sequence: TGTGCCAGCAGCGCCTTGAAGACAGGGGAATCACCCCTCCACTTT. It translates to CASSALKTGESPLHF. The full variable domain, rest sourced from reference TRBV7-6 and TRBJ1-6, is GAGVSQSPRYKVTKRGQDVALRCDPISGHVSLYWYRQALGQGPEFLTYFNYEAQQDKSGLPNDRFSAERPEGSISTLTIQRTEQRDSAMYRCASSALKTGESPLHFGNGTRLTVT.

V is TRBV4-1 and J is TRBJ2-7; a possible D gene is TRBD2 (5 bases). Germline V gene sequence: CDR1 MGHRA, CDR2 YSYEKL. Trimming shortened V by 1 base and J by 3 bases, and 13 bases separated the two germline ends. CDR3 size: 15 residues. The CDR3 nucleotides are TGCGCCAGCAGCCAAGGCCCCGGACTTGACTACGAGCAGTACTTC. Encoded protein: CASSQGPGLDYEQYF.

CDR3 protein: CASTPPSQETQYF. The CDR3 DNA follows: TGTGCCAGCACCCCGCCCTCCCAAGAGACCCAGTACTTC. The chain uses TRBV7-9 and TRBJ2-5; D gene unclear. The CDR3 covers 13 residues. The V and J ends lost 7 bases and 1 base respectively, with 10 bases between them. From germline, CDR1 is SEHNR and CDR2 FQNEAQ (reference sequence). Full variable domain (rest looked up from reference TRBV7-9 and TRBJ2-5): DTGVSQNPRHKITKRGQNVTFRCDPISEHNRLYWYRQTLGQGPEFLTYFQNEAQLEKSRLLSDRFSAERPKGSFSTLEIQRTEQGDSAMYLCASTPPSQETQYFGPGTRLLVL.

The rearrangement links TRBV7-8 to TRBJ1-1, with D possibly being TRBD1 (6 bases). Germline assignment: CDR1 SGHVS and CDR2 FQNEAQ. V was cut by 3 bases and J by 3 bases, with 20 bases left in between. The CDR3 extends over 17 amino acids. The CDR3 coding sequence is TGTGCCAGCAGCTTCAGGGGTCCCAGCCCTCGCGACACTGAAGCTTTCTTT. It translates to CASSFRGPSPRDTEAFF.

The gene calls are TRBV15 and TRBJ2-1; unclear D gene. This CDR3 region has 15 residues. Germline CDR1 and CDR2: LNHNV and YYDKDF (reference sequence). V shed 6 bases and J shed 0 bases, with 12 bases lying between them. This CDR3 is CATSFARFSYNEQFF. CDR3 nucleotides: TGTGCCACCAGTTTTGCGCGGTTCTCCTACAATGAGCAGTTCTTC.

The J gene is TRBJ2-1, the V gene TRBV27; 7 bases map to TRBD2. In germline, CDR1 is MNHEY, CDR2 SMNVEV (reference sequence). The ends lost 5 bases at V and 4 bases at J; junction bases unmatched: 5. The CDR3 has 14 residues. The CDR3 spells CASSIAGTYNEQFF. The CDR3 coding sequence is TGTGCCAGCAGTATAGCGGGTACTTACAATGAGCAGTTCTTC.

The chain employs TRBV28 and TRBJ1-2; D gene unclear. Trimming took off 3 bases at V and 4 bases at J, with 12 bases between the two ends. The length of the CDR3 is 14 residues. Germline V gene data show CDR1 as MDHEN and CDR2 as SYDVKM. CDR3 sequence: CASSFGISFYGYTF. DNA of the CDR3: TGTGCCAGCAGTTTCGGTATCAGCTTCTATGGCTACACCTTC.

This chain joins TRBV19 and TRBJ1-1; D gene uncertain. The CDR3 has 13 amino acids. Germline CDR1 LNHDA, CDR2 SQIVND (reference sequence). Trimming removed 9 bases from V and 0 bases from J, with 11 bases in between. The chain's CDR3 is CASYGRMNTEAFF. For the CDR3, the DNA is TGTGCCAGCTACGGACGGATGAACACTGAAGCTTTCTTT.

The rearrangement joins TRBV29-1 to TRBJ2-3; D not certain. The CDR3 totals 17 residues. The germline CDR1 and CDR2 sequences are SQVTM and ANQGSEA. The V and J ends lost 6 bases and 0 bases respectively, with 22 bases between them. The CDR3 reads CSVAPSWGTSSTDTQYF. CDR3 sequence (DNA): TGCAGCGTCGCCCCCTCCTGGGGTACAAGCAGCACAGATACGCAGTATTTT.

This rearrangement joins TRBV5-1 to TRBJ2-2; 7 nucleotides line up with TRBD2. The CDR3 contains 17 residues. Germline CDR1 is SGHRS and CDR2 is YFSETQ. Trimming at V came to 1 base and at J to 1 base, leaving 7 bases not matched to a gene. The CDR3: CASSLFRSGKNTGELFF. The CDR3 DNA is TGCGCCAGCAGCTTGTTTCGAAGCGGGAAGAACACCGGGGAGCTGTTTTTT.

This chain joins TRBV6-1 and TRBJ1-2; D remains ambiguous. CDR1 MNHNS and CDR2 SASEGT come from the germline V gene. V dropped 2 bases and J dropped 4 bases, with 14 bases sitting between them. The CDR3 runs to 15 residues. CDR3 bases: TGTGCCAGCAGTGAACCGGGTACGGGGATCTATGGCTACACCTTC. Its protein product is CASSEPGTGIYGYTF.

With regard to this clone: In the same sample, other DNA sequences code for this CDR3. V is TRBV27 and J is TRBJ2-3, with TRBD2 identical over 8 bases. The ends lost 5 bases at V and 2 bases at J; junction bases unmatched: 3. CDR1 and CDR2 from the germline V gene are MNHEY and SMNVEV (reference sequence). CDR3 length: 14 amino acids. CDR3 in amino acids: CASSPSGHTDTQYF. In nucleotides, the CDR3 is TGTGCCAGCAGTCCTAGCGGGCACACAGATACGCAGTATTTT.

The rearrangement links TRBV7-9 to TRBJ2-2; 10 bases line up with TRBD2. V dropped 1 base and J dropped 4; count of bases not matched to a gene: 3. The germline V gene encodes CDR1 SEHNR and CDR2 FQNEAQ (reference sequence). This CDR3 spans 16 amino acids. CDR3 bases: TGTGCCAGCAGCTTAGGGCTAGCGGGAGCCACCGGGGAGCTGTTTTTT. Translation: CASSLGLAGATGELFF.

V and J are TRBV7-8 and TRBJ2-3; D is undetermined. The CDR3 loop spans 13 amino acids. Trimming removed 4 bases from V and 4 bases from J, with 9 bases in between. Germline assignment: CDR1 SGHVS and CDR2 FQNEAQ. The CDR3 DNA is TGTGCCAGCAGCTCCGGATCCCCAGATACGCAGTATTTT. Its translation: CASSSGSPDTQYF.

This chain joins TRBV7-9 and TRBJ1-1; 7 bases line up with TRBD1. Trimming took 8 bases from V and 0 from J; bases not matched to a gene: 3. Germline CDR1 is SEHNR and CDR2 is FQNEAQ (reference sequence). The CDR3 sequence is 13 residues long. The CDR3 here is CASRGQMNTEAFF. The DNA for the CDR3 is TGTGCCAGCCGGGGACAGATGAACACTGAAGCTTTCTTT.